This passage covers 21 T cell receptor beta chains from one sample sequenced in a study of shared clonotypes between healthy human individuals. TCRdb keeps only in-frame clones here, not all; method: immunoSEQ multiplex PCR. The profile shows approximately 500,000 clones, about 79% of them singletons. Sequencing was done on a sample of PBMCs. Receptors were obtained from a woman between 35 and 50 years old in good health. Some clones in this sample may be carry-over from other donors' samples.

A remark on this clone: Other DNA variants within this sample encode the same CDR3. The rearrangement uses TRBV5-1 and TRBJ1-5, with D unclear. V was shortened by 0 bases and J by 1 base, with 2 bases between the two germline ends. The CDR3 consists of 13 residues. The germline V gene has CDR1 SGHRS and CDR2 YFSETQ. CDR3 sequence (DNA): TGCGCCAGCAGCTTGGACAGCAATCAGCCCCAGCATTTT. Translating it yields CASSLDSNQPQHF.

V usage is TRBV2 and J usage is TRBJ1-1; TRBD1 might be the D (5 bases). V lost 7 bases and J lost 11, with 20 bases in between. The germline CDR1 and CDR2 sequences are SNHLY and FYNNEI. The CDR3 is 13 amino acids. This CDR3 is CASKTGPDRRAFF. The CDR3 bases are TGTGCCAGCAAAACAGGCCCAGACCGAAGGGCTTTCTTT.

The CDR3 protein is CASAAFGAGTEAFF. The CDR3 coding sequence is TGTGCCAGCGCCGCTTTTGGGGCTGGTACTGAAGCTTTCTTT. The genes are TRBV7-9 and TRBJ1-1, with TRBD1 as a possible D gene (5 bases). The V gene lost 8 bases and the J gene lost 5 bases, with 18 bases spanning the gap. The germline gives CDR1 SEHNR, CDR2 FQNEAQ (reference sequence). The CDR3 contains 14 residues.

The chain combines TRBV4-2 with TRBJ1-4; 10 bases map to TRBD1. The CDR3 has 16 residues. V lost 0 bases, J lost 5 bases, and 3 bases stayed unmatched. Germline CDR1 LGHNA, CDR2 YNFKEQ. In DNA, the CDR3 is TGTGCCAGCAGCCAAGATTTGGGACAGGGGAATGAAAAACTGTTTTTT. It is translated as CASSQDLGQGNEKLFF.

This chain joins TRBV4-2 and TRBJ1-4; D remains ambiguous. CDR1 is LGHNA and CDR2 is YNFKEQ in the germline V gene. V was cut by 0 bases and J by 8 bases, with 7 bases left in between. The CDR3 contains 13 residues. In nucleotides, the CDR3 is TGTGCCAGCAGCCAAGAGGGGAGAGAAAAACTGTTTTTT. Encoded protein: CASSQEGREKLFF.

The V call is TRBV7-2, the J call TRBJ2-1; D perhaps matches TRBD2 (7 bases). The V gene lost 5 bases and the J gene lost 5 bases, with 16 bases spanning the gap. CDR1 is SGHTA, CDR2 FQGNSA, per germline. The CDR3 length is 15 residues. The DNA for the CDR3 is TGTGCCAGCAGCCCTTACGCGGGGGACAACAATGAGCAGTTCTTC. This gives the protein CASSPYAGDNNEQFF.

The rearrangement links TRBV19 to TRBJ2-1, with 11 bases fitting TRBD2. The ends lost 3 bases at V and 9 bases at J; junction bases unmatched: 7. This CDR3 is built from 15 residues. From germline, CDR1 is LNHDA and CDR2 SQIVND (reference sequence). CDR3 bases: TGTGCCAGTAGTATTCGACTAGCGGGAAACAGTGAGCAGTTCTTC. Amino acids: CASSIRLAGNSEQFF.

The gene calls are TRBV7-2 and TRBJ1-1; no clear D. Germline loops: CDR1 SGHTA, CDR2 FQGNSA. V was pared by 0 bases and J by 7 bases, with 12 bases between. CDR3 size: 14 residues. CDR3 in amino acids: CASSLAPAGVEAFF. CDR3 nucleotides: TGTGCCAGCAGCTTAGCTCCAGCCGGTGTTGAAGCTTTCTTT.

This chain joins TRBV9 and TRBJ2-7; the D is unclear. This CDR3 comprises 14 residues. Germline loops: CDR1 SGDLS, CDR2 YYNGEE. V lost 4 bases and J lost 2, with 13 bases in between. CDR3 amino acids: CASSPGRSTYEQYF. In nucleotides, the CDR3 is TGTGCCAGCAGCCCCGGACGCAGTACCTACGAGCAGTACTTC.

The rearrangement links TRBV5-1 to TRBJ2-5; weak D call: TRBD2 (6 bases). Germline assignment: CDR1 SGHRS and CDR2 YFSETQ. V shed 7 bases and J shed 4 bases, with 17 bases lying between them. The CDR3 runs to 14 residues. The CDR3 protein is CASARGEGGETQYF. CDR3 nucleotide sequence: TGCGCCAGCGCCCGGGGCGAGGGAGGAGAGACCCAGTACTTC.

This clone has just a few counts. The V gene is TRBV5-6, the J gene TRBJ2-7, with 8 nucleotides matching TRBD1. This CDR3 region has 14 residues. The V segment lost 1 base and the J segment 5 bases; nucleotides outside the gene matches: 5. Germline assignment: CDR1 SGHDT and CDR2 YYEEEE. The CDR3 DNA follows: TGTGCCAGCAGCTTGTGGGGACAGGCCCACGAGCAGTACTTC. Amino acid sequence: CASSLWGQAHEQYF. The full variable domain, with the rest looked up from reference TRBV5-6 and TRBJ2-7, is DAGVTQSPTHLIKTRGQQVTLRCSPKSGHDTVSWYQQALGQGPQFIFQYYEEEERQRGNFPDRFSGHQFPNYSSELNVNALLLGDSALYLCASSLWGQAHEQYFGPGTRLTVT.

The V gene is TRBV23-1, the J gene TRBJ1-2; possible D gene TRBD1, 6 bases. TRBV23-1 belongs to the ORF category, with a function that is uncertain. The CDR3 has 18 residues. Deletions cut 5 bases from V and 4 bases from J, with 26 bases between. CDR3 residues: CASSGTWGRRTALYGYTF. The CDR3 DNA is TGCGCCAGCAGTGGTACCTGGGGTAGGCGGACAGCCCTCTATGGCTACACCTTC.

The table lists this clone with a few counts. V usage is TRBV7-2 and J usage is TRBJ2-5, with 12 positions matching TRBD2. The CDR3 consists of 15 residues. The junction had 4 bases not matched to a gene; V was cut back by 4 bases and J by 4 bases. Germline CDR1 and CDR2: SGHTA and FQGNSA. CDR3 sequence: CASSSLGLAGETQYF. CDR3 bases: TGTGCCAGCAGCTCCCTGGGACTAGCGGGAGAGACCCAGTACTTC.

The V and J genes are TRBV5-1 and TRBJ2-3; D gene unclear. With 4 bases removed from V and 3 bases from J, the gap between germline ends came to 12 bases. Germline CDR1 reads SGHRS; CDR2 reads YFSETQ. This CDR3 contains 14 residues. The CDR3 protein is CASSLGPGTDTQYF. The DNA of the CDR3 is TGCGCCAGCAGCCTAGGACCGGGTACAGATACGCAGTATTTT.

This rearrangement joins TRBV27 to TRBJ2-7; D is possibly TRBD1 (6 bases). The CDR3 length is 15 residues. Trimming removed 5 bases from V and 2 bases from J, with 16 bases in between. Germline V gene sequence: CDR1 MNHEY, CDR2 SMNVEV (reference sequence). The DNA for the CDR3 is TGTGCCAGCAGTCACCAGGGGAGCGGAGCCTACGAGCAGTACTTC. Amino acid sequence: CASSHQGSGAYEQYF.

CDR3 in DNA: TGTGCCAGCAGAGCCCCGGAATCGAATGAGCAGTTCTTC. This translates into CASRAPESNEQFF. V and J are TRBV2 and TRBJ2-1; D remains ambiguous. From germline, CDR1 is SNHLY and CDR2 FYNNEI. With 6 bases removed from V and 7 bases from J, the gap between germline ends came to 13 bases. This CDR3 is built from 13 residues. Looking up the rest from reference TRBV2 and TRBJ2-1 gives the full variable domain: EPEVTQTPSHQVTQMGQEVILRCVPISNHLYFYWYRQILGQKVEFLVSFYNNEISEKSEIFDDQFSVERPDGSNFTLKIRSTKLEDSAMYFCASRAPESNEQFFGPGTRLTVL.

The gene calls are TRBV9 and TRBJ1-1; D is unclear. Trimming removed 0 bases from V and 4 bases from J, with 13 bases in between. Germline loops: CDR1 SGDLS, CDR2 YYNGEE. The CDR3 has 15 residues. The CDR3 coding sequence is TGTGCCAGCAGCGTAGAGCCGGGGAGGACCACTGAAGCTTTCTTT. The encoded protein is CASSVEPGRTTEAFF.

The CDR3 loop reads CAISLPSGNYNEQFF. CDR3 coding DNA: TGTGCCATCAGTCTACCTAGCGGGAACTACAATGAGCAGTTCTTC. This chain uses TRBV10-3 with TRBJ2-1; TRBD2 aligns across 9 bases. V lost 5 bases, J lost 3 bases, and 5 bases stayed unmatched. This CDR3 has 15 residues. Germline lookup yields CDR1 ENHRY and CDR2 SYGVKD.

The chain joins TRBV27 to TRBJ1-2, with 8 bases identical to TRBD1. CDR3 length equals 14 residues. The V segment lost 8 bases and the J segment 3 bases; nucleotides outside the gene matches: 8. CDR1 MNHEY and CDR2 SMNVEV come from the germline V gene (reference sequence). CDR3 region: CASYGQGPYYGYTF. The CDR3 region has the DNA TGTGCCAGCTACGGACAGGGTCCATACTATGGCTACACCTTC.

V is TRBV19 and J is TRBJ2-7; tentatively, D is TRBD2 (5 bases). The CDR3 has 14 residues. From germline, CDR1 is LNHDA and CDR2 SQIVND (reference sequence). V dropped 0 bases and J dropped 5 bases, with 11 bases sitting between them. Written as DNA, the CDR3 is TGTGCCAGTAGTATAGATCGCGGGTCCCACGAGCAGTACTTC. It translates to CASSIDRGSHEQYF.

This chain connects TRBV5-1 to TRBJ2-7, with D possibly called TRBD1 or TRBD2 (6 bases each). CDR3 length: 15 residues. The germline V gene encodes CDR1 SGHRS and CDR2 YFSETQ. Trimming cost V 0 bases and J 5 bases, with 15 bases left between them. CDR3 nucleotides: TGCGCCAGCAGCTTGGGGCCGGGGGCGACGGACGAGCAGTACTTC. It codes for CASSLGPGATDEQYF.